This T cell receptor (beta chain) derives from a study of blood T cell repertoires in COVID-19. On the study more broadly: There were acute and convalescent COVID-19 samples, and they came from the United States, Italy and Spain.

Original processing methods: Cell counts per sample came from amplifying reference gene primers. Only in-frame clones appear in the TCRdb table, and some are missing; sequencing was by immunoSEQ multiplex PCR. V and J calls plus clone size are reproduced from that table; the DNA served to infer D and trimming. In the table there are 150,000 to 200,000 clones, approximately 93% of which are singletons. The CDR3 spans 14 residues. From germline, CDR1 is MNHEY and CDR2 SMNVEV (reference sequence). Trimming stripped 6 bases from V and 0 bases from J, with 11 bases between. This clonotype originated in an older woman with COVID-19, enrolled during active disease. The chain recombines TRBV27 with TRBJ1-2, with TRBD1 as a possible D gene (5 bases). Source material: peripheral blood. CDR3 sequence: CASRTRGANYGYTF. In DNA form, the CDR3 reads TGTGCCAGCAGAACTCGGGGGGCTAACTATGGCTACACCTTC.